A selection of T cell receptor beta chains follows, all from one sample in a study of graft-versus-host responses after intestinal transplantation. Generated by immunoSEQ multiplex PCR, the TCRdb table keeps only in-frame clones and is missing some. The top ten hold about 2% of the sample, which has 75,000 to 95,000 clones, 85% to 95% seen once. Which antigens these TCRs recognize remains unknown. This sample comprised unstimulated CD8+ T cells sorted from spleen or lymph node cells, obtained before intestinal transplant. The source of these receptors is a human donor who received an intestinal transplant. The CDR3 runs from the conserved cysteine through the conserved F or W. A D gene is named only where the DNA matches it firmly. Size is omitted from some rows. Given values are once, few, many or a class for expanded clones.

NA TRBJ1-2 TRBV4-1 NA CASSQEGGGSGYTF TGCGCCAGCAGCCAAGAGGGGGGTGGGAGCGGCTACACCTTC
TRBD2 TRBJ2-1 TRBV5-6 NA CASSLAGGGSYNEQFF TGTGCCAGCAGCTTGGCCGGCGGGGGTTCCTACAATGAGCAGTTCTTC
NA TRBJ2-7 TRBV10-2 NA CASSERGGSRNEQYF TGCGCCAGCAGTGAGCGAGGGGGATCCAGGAACGAGCAGTACTTC
NA TRBJ2-7 TRBV29-1 NA CSVEGDNSYEQYF TGCAGCGTTGAGGGTGACAACTCCTACGAGCAGTACTTC
NA TRBJ2-1 TRBV4-3 NA CASSQEGLEQFF TGCGCCAGCAGCCAAGAGGGGCTTGAGCAGTTCTTC
TRBD1 TRBJ1-1 TRBV2 NA CASSLQLGTGGIGVDTEAFF TGTGCCAGCAGCCTACAATTAGGGACAGGGGGCATTGGAGTGGACACTGAAGCTTTCTTT
NA TRBJ2-7 TRBV19 NA CASRNNGDSYEQYF TGTGCCAGTAGAAACAACGGGGACTCCTACGAGCAGTACTTC
TRBD2 TRBJ2-7 TRBV4-3 NA CASSQATSGGAQLYEQYF TGCGCCAGCAGCCAGGCGACTAGCGGGGGGGCCCAACTCTACGAGCAGTACTTC
NA TRBJ2-7 TRBV12-2 NA CASRSHGRVGSYEQYF TGTGCAAGTCGCTCCCACGGTCGGGTTGGGTCCTACGAGCAGTACTTC
TRBD1 TRBJ2-1 TRBV13 NA CASSYGQEEQFF TGTGCCAGCAGCTATGGACAGGAAGAGCAGTTCTTC
TRBD1 TRBJ2-7 TRBV13 NA CASSPSDRGYEQYF TGTGCCAGCAGCCCCTCTGACAGGGGCTACGAGCAGTACTTC
NA TRBJ1-6 TRBV12-5 NA CASGDEGGSPLHF TGTGCTAGTGGTGATGAGGGTGGTTCACCCCTCCACTTT
NA TRBJ1-1 TRBV7-2 NA CASSLGDNTEAFF TGTGCCAGCAGCTTAGGAGATAACACTGAAGCTTTCTTT
TRBD1 TRBJ2-4 TRBV12-5 NA CASGLTGAQNIQYF TGTGCTAGTGGTTTGACAGGGGCGCAAAACATTCAGTACTTC
TRBD2 TRBJ2-2 TRBV11-2 NA CASSSRLAGGGTGELFF TGTGCCAGCAGCTCTCGACTAGCGGGGGGCGGGACCGGGGAGCTGTTTTTT
NA TRBJ1-1 TRBV5-6 once CASSLVGDTEAFF TGTGCCAGCAGCTTGGTAGGGGATACTGAAGCTTTCTTT
TRBD1 TRBJ1-6 TRBV30 NA CAWSVGTGYNSPLHF TGTGCCTGGAGTGTAGGGACAGGGTATAATTCACCCCTCCACTTT
TRBD2 TRBJ2-5 TRBV27 NA CASSYSGAGETQYF TGTGCCAGCAGTTACAGCGGGGCAGGAGAGACCCAGTACTTC
NA TRBJ1-2 TRBV7-2 NA CASSLSGYGYTF TGTGCCAGCAGCTTATCGGGGTATGGCTACACCTTC
NA TRBJ2-2 TRBV4-3 NA CASSQDRGNTGELFF TGCGCCAGCAGCCAAGATAGGGGGAACACCGGGGAGCTGTTTTTT
NA TRBJ2-7 TRBV7-2 NA CASSLVVRGRSAEQYF TGTGCCAGCAGCTTAGTGGTGCGGGGAAGGTCGGCCGAGCAGTACTTC
NA TRBJ1-4 TRBV9 NA CASSPRGTNNEKLFF TGTGCCAGCAGCCCAAGGGGGACAAATAATGAAAAACTGTTTTTT
NA TRBJ1-2 TRBV27 NA CASSLAGGLGANGYTF TGTGCCAGCAGCTTGGCCGGGGGGTTGGGGGCCAATGGCTACACCTTC
TRBD2 TRBJ2-5 TRBV4-1 NA CASSQDLSGGETQYF TGCGCCAGCAGCCAAGATTTGAGCGGGGGTGAGACCCAGTACTTC
NA TRBJ2-3 TRBV6-5 NA CASSYYRVGDTQYF TGTGCCAGCAGTTACTATCGGGTGGGAGATACGCAGTATTTT
NA TRBJ2-1 TRBV7-9 NA CASSLGTGGISYNEQFF TGTGCCAGCAGCTTAGGGACTGGGGGGATCTCCTACAATGAGCAGTTCTTC